Listed here are 28 T cell receptor beta chains from one sample, sequenced in a study of blood T cell repertoires in COVID-19 (dated by TCRdb to 2020 to 2022). Receptor libraries were prepared by the immunoSEQ multiplex PCR assay. TCRdb carries this immuneACCESS record with in-frame sequences only. Its versions omit some clonotypes, under half of them owing to an unresolved V gene in the studies checked, with the rest unexplained. The sample has 140,000 to 150,000 clones on record, approximately 87% of them singletons. Together, the top ten hold over 35% of the sample. Sequencing was performed on peripheral blood. The receptors shown here come from a human donor in a cohort sampled during active COVID-19.

The chain recombines TRBV2 with TRBJ2-1; 7 bases are a match to TRBD2. Trimming removed 2 bases from V and 3 bases from J; junction bases left unmatched: 4. Germline V gives CDR1 SNHLY, CDR2 FYNNEI. This CDR3 has 15 amino acids. This chain's CDR3 is CASSETGGLYNEQFF. In nucleotides, the CDR3 is TGTGCCAGCAGTGAAACGGGGGGACTCTACAATGAGCAGTTCTTC.

The chain employs TRBV9 and TRBJ2-3; TRBD2 matches at 9 bases. V gave up 4 bases and J gave up 6 bases; unmatched junction bases: 9. Germline-derived CDR1 and CDR2 are SGDLS and YYNGEE. This CDR3 has 15 residues. CDR3 coding DNA: TGTGCCAGCAGCTCCTTTAGCGGGAGTTTGGATACGCAGTATTTT. Protein: CASSSFSGSLDTQYF. Combining the CDR3 with reference TRBV9 and TRBJ2-3 gives the whole variable domain DSGVTQTPKHLITATGQRVTLRCSPRSGDLSVYWYQQSLDQGLQFLIQYYNGEERAKGNILERFSAQQFPDLHSELNLSSLELGDSALYFCASSSFSGSLDTQYFGPGTRLTVL.

CDR3 in amino acids: CASSGGQGDEQFF. In nucleotides, the CDR3 is TGTGCCAGCTCGGGAGGGCAAGGCGATGAGCAGTTCTTC. This chain joins TRBV19 and TRBJ2-1; 8 bases are a match to TRBD2. The trim removed 9 bases at V and 8 bases at J, leaving 9 bases unmatched. The CDR3 covers 13 residues. In germline, CDR1 is LNHDA, CDR2 SQIVND (reference sequence).

The genes are TRBV19 and TRBJ1-2; tentative D call: TRBD1 (5 bases). In germline, CDR1 is LNHDA, CDR2 SQIVND (reference sequence). There are 13 residues in the CDR3. V shed 6 bases and J shed 2 bases, with 10 bases lying between them. As DNA, the CDR3 is TGTGCCAGTAGACGGGACTCGAACTATGGCTACACCTTC. This encodes CASRRDSNYGYTF.

The chain employs TRBV19 and TRBJ1-2, with 11 bases identical to TRBD1. The CDR3 has 15 amino acids. The junction had 8 bases not matched to a gene; V was cut back by 4 bases and J by 7 bases. Germline loops: CDR1 LNHDA, CDR2 SQIVND (reference sequence). In DNA form, the CDR3 reads TGTGCCAGTAGTACCTCCGGGACAGGGGGATTTGGCTACACCTTC. It is translated as CASSTSGTGGFGYTF. Using reference TRBV19 and TRBJ1-2 for the parts outside the CDR3, the full variable domain is DGGITQSPKYLFRKEGQNVTLSCEQNLNHDAMYWYRQDPGQGLRLIYYSQIVNDFQKGDIAEGYSVSREKKESFPLTVTSAQKNPTAFYLCASSTSGTGGFGYTFGSGTRLTVV.

The genes are TRBV11-3 and TRBJ2-7; TRBD2 matches 11 bases. The CDR3 spans 15 residues. Germline V gives CDR1 SGHNT, CDR2 YENEEA. J gave up 2 bases and V 5 bases, and 5 bases lay outside the gene matches. CDR3 protein: CASSTTSGGPYEQYF. The DNA for the CDR3 is TGTGCCAGCAGCACAACTAGCGGGGGACCCTACGAGCAGTACTTC.

This clone was detected only once. The DNA of the CDR3 is TGCAGCATTCGACAGGGTCCCCCTTTGAATGAGCAGTTCTTC. Amino acid sequence: CSIRQGPPLNEQFF. J is TRBJ2-1 and V is TRBV29-1, with TRBD1 matching over 7 bases. The CDR3 has 14 residues. Germline CDR1 and CDR2: SQVTM and ANQGSEA. The V and J ends lost 8 bases and 7 bases, in that order; junction bases with no gene match: 14.

Here the CDR3 reads CASSLALGGREAFF. CDR3 coding DNA: TGTGCCAGCAGCTTAGCGCTAGGAGGGAGGGAGGCTTTCTTT. This sequence joins TRBV7-2 and TRBJ1-1, with D unclear. V shed 0 bases and J shed 11 bases, with 16 bases lying between them. CDR3 length: 14 residues. Germline-derived CDR1 and CDR2 are SGHTA and FQGNSA.

V and J are TRBV5-5 and TRBJ2-3; TRBD1 aligns across 9 bases. The CDR3 is 16 amino acids. CDR1 and CDR2 (germline): SGHKS, YYEKEE (reference sequence). V shed 2 bases and J 4 bases; nucleotides not matched to a gene: 8. The CDR3 region has the DNA TGTGCCAGCAGCTTCCGCGACAGGGGGAGTGCAGATACGCAGTATTTT. This codes for CASSFRDRGSADTQYF. The full variable domain, rest sourced from reference TRBV5-5 and TRBJ2-3, is DAGVTQSPTHLIKTRGQQVTLRCSPISGHKSVSWYQQVLGQGPQFIFQYYEKEERGRGNFPDRFSARQFPNYSSELNVNALLLGDSALYLCASSFRDRGSADTQYFGPGTRLTVL.

The CDR3 spells CASSSGQGASGSPLHF. In DNA form, the CDR3 reads TGTGCCAGCAGCTCCGGACAGGGGGCGAGCGGGTCACCCCTCCACTTT. The rearrangement uses TRBV11-3 and TRBJ1-6, with TRBD1 matching 11 bases. Germline CDR1 is SGHNT and CDR2 is YENEEA. The junction had 9 bases not matched to a gene; V was cut back by 4 bases and J by 10 bases. The CDR3 is made up of 16 amino acids.

In regard to this clone: The sample has other DNA sequences that encode this CDR3 too. The chain couples TRBV6-5 to TRBJ2-3; 10 bases are a match to TRBD2. The CDR3 is made up of 14 amino acids. CDR1 and CDR2 (germline): MNHEY, SVGAGI. The V and J ends lost 6 bases and 1 base, in that order; junction bases with no gene match: 1. CDR3 loop: CASRTSGGTDTQYF. CDR3 nucleotide sequence: TGTGCCAGCAGAACTAGCGGGGGCACAGATACGCAGTATTTT.

The table lists this clone with a count of one. The V gene is TRBV2, the J gene TRBJ2-7; the D gene is possibly TRBD2 (5 bases). The CDR3 runs 14 residues. The V gene's germline CDR1 is SNHLY and CDR2 FYNNEI. V lost 4 bases to trimming and J lost 0 bases, with 10 bases between them. As DNA, the CDR3 is TGTGCCAGCAGTGCTCGGGGTCACTCCTACGAGCAGTACTTC. Protein product: CASSARGHSYEQYF.

In this sample, this clone turned up once. The chain links TRBV5-1 to TRBJ1-6, with TRBD1 identical over 7 bases. Germline V CDR1 and CDR2: SGHRS, YFSETQ. With V trimmed by 0 bases and J by 6 bases, 0 bases remained unmatched. The CDR3 spans 14 residues. The chain's CDR3 is CASSLGTGNSPLHF. The CDR3 DNA follows: TGCGCCAGCAGCTTGGGGACAGGTAATTCACCCCTCCACTTT.

The rearrangement links TRBV7-8 to TRBJ2-7; 7 bases line up with TRBD2. J gave up 3 bases and V 7 bases, and 12 bases lay outside the gene matches. The germline gives CDR1 SGHVS, CDR2 FQNEAQ. The CDR3 totals 15 residues. The chain's CDR3 is CASIPGRDVSYEQYF. The CDR3 DNA reads TGTGCCAGCATCCCTGGGAGGGACGTAAGCTACGAGCAGTACTTC.

The chain joins TRBV6-2 or TRBV6-3 to TRBJ2-1; 12 nucleotides line up with TRBD2. This CDR3 contains 16 residues. The junction had 8 bases not matched to a gene; V was cut back by 5 bases and J by 6 bases. Germline lookup yields CDR1 MNHEY and CDR2 SVGEGT. CDR3 bases: TGTGCCAGCAGTCGACTAGCGGGGGCCGGATCCAATGAGCAGTTCTTC. The encoded protein is CASSRLAGAGSNEQFF.

CDR3 nucleotide sequence: TGTGCCAGCAGGGTACACCTGAACACTGAAGCTTTCTTT. Translated: CASRVHLNTEAFF. The chain couples TRBV6-5 to TRBJ1-1, with D hard to call. CDR3 length equals 13 residues. Germline V lookup: CDR1 MNHEY, CDR2 SVGAGI. Between the trimmed V and J ends, which lost 6 bases and 0 bases, there was a span of 8 bases.

The chain has TRBV9 and TRBJ1-2, with no clear D. Trimming removed 0 bases at V and 4 bases at J, with 10 bases between. This CDR3 region has 14 residues. CDR1 is SGDLS, CDR2 YYNGEE, per germline. Written as DNA, the CDR3 is TGTGCCAGCAGCGTAGGAGGGCAGTTCTATGGCTACACCTTC. Protein sequence: CASSVGGQFYGYTF.

This clone has only one observation. V and J are TRBV7-2 and TRBJ2-2; D might be TRBD2 (6 bases). The ends were cut back, 3 bases at V and 1 base at J, with 12 bases in the middle. CDR1 is SGHTA and CDR2 is FQGNSA in the germline V gene. There are 16 residues in the CDR3. For the CDR3, the DNA is TGTGCCAGCAGCTTCGGACTGCGGGGGAACACCGGGGAGCTGTTTTTT. Its protein is CASSFGLRGNTGELFF. The variable domain in full, completed from reference TRBV7-2 and TRBJ2-2, reads GAGVSQSPSNKVTEKGKDVELRCDPISGHTALYWYRQSLGQGLEFLIYFQGNSAPDKSGLPSDRFSAERTGGSVSTLTIQRTQQEDSAVYLCASSFGLRGNTGELFFGEGSRLTVL.

This chain links TRBV29-1 with TRBJ1-1; D might be TRBD1 (6 bases). CDR1 is SQVTM and CDR2 is ANQGSEA in the germline V gene. The CDR3 covers 15 residues. V was trimmed by 7 bases and J by 4 bases, leaving 22 bases between them. This chain's CDR3 is CSGGARGGFGTEAFF. In nucleotides, the CDR3 is TGCAGCGGTGGGGCAAGGGGGGGATTCGGCACTGAAGCTTTCTTT.

The chain recombines TRBV3-1 (or the pseudogene TRBV3-2) with TRBJ2-5; D perhaps matches TRBD2 (6 bases). This CDR3 spans 14 amino acids. Germline V lookup: CDR1 LGHDT, CDR2 YNNKEL (reference sequence). V lost 6 bases, J lost 5 bases, and 16 bases lay in between. In DNA form, the CDR3 reads TGTGCCAGCAGTCTAGGCGCTGGAGGGGAGACCCAGTACTTC. This codes for CASSLGAGGETQYF.

This chain links TRBV19 with TRBJ1-6; a possible D gene is TRBD1 (6 bases). Germline assignment: CDR1 LNHDA and CDR2 SQIVND (reference sequence). The CDR3 is made up of 14 amino acids. The V gene lost 3 bases and the J gene lost 6 bases, with 9 bases spanning the gap. The CDR3 here is CASSILGANSPLHF. The CDR3 region has the DNA TGTGCCAGTAGTATTTTGGGGGCTAATTCACCCCTCCACTTT.

This rearrangement joins TRBV6-2 or TRBV6-3 to TRBJ2-1; D possibly corresponds to TRBD2 (5 bases). This CDR3 has 15 residues. The V and J ends lost 0 bases and 7 bases respectively, with 13 bases between them. Germline V gene data show CDR1 as MNHEY and CDR2 as SVGEGT. Written as DNA, the CDR3 is TGTGCCAGCAGTTACTCGAATTATCCGGGGAATGAGCAGTTCTTC. It encodes CASSYSNYPGNEQFF.

This clone was picked up a small number of times. This chain connects TRBV18 to TRBJ2-1; the match to TRBD2 covers 10 bases. The CDR3 covers 16 residues. Germline CDR1 reads KGHSH; CDR2 reads LQKENI. V lost 6 bases and J lost 2; bases outside the gene matches: 7. CDR3 in amino acids: CASSSLAGGPYNEQFF. CDR3 in DNA: TGTGCCAGCTCTTCCTTAGCGGGAGGCCCCTACAATGAGCAGTTCTTC.

This chain joins TRBV7-7 and TRBJ2-2; 7 nucleotides align to TRBD1. Trimming at V came to 4 bases and at J to 6 bases, leaving 11 bases not matched to a gene. The germline V gene has CDR1 SSHAT and CDR2 FNYEAQ (reference sequence). This CDR3 is 16 amino acids long. The CDR3 DNA reads as TGTGCCAGCAGCTCGGGACAGCCAGATATTCCCGGGGAGCTGTTTTTT. Encoded protein: CASSSGQPDIPGELFF.

The chain couples TRBV7-2 to TRBJ1-2, with TRBD1 identical over 8 bases. In germline, CDR1 is SGHTA, CDR2 FQGNSA. Losses at the gene ends were 4 bases for V and 6 bases for J; bases not matched to a gene: 7. This CDR3 is 14 amino acids long. The CDR3 coding sequence is TGTGCCAGCAGCTCGCGGACAGGGTTGGATGGCTACACCTTC. This translates into CASSSRTGLDGYTF.

This clone came up a few times. The chain combines TRBV7-9 with TRBJ1-6; D gene uncertain. CDR3 length: 15 amino acids. Germline lookup yields CDR1 SEHNR and CDR2 FQNEAQ (reference sequence). V was shortened by 4 bases and J by 7 bases, with 14 bases between the two germline ends. The CDR3 DNA reads TGTGCCAGCAGCTCCCAAGGCGTCGGGAATTCACCCCTCCACTTT. It specifies CASSSQGVGNSPLHF.

The rearrangement uses TRBV11-3 and TRBJ2-3; TRBD2 agrees at 12 bases. The CDR3 has 15 amino acids. The V and J ends lost 4 bases and 4 bases, in that order; junction bases with no gene match: 3. Germline CDR1 SGHNT, CDR2 YENEEA. CDR3 bases: TGTGCCAGCAGCTCGACTAGCGGGAGATCAGATACGCAGTATTTT. This codes for CASSSTSGRSDTQYF.

This clone was picked up a small number of times. This rearrangement joins TRBV5-1 to TRBJ1-1; D possibly corresponds to TRBD1 (6 bases). The length of the CDR3 is 15 residues. With 6 bases removed from V and 6 bases from J, the gap between germline ends came to 21 bases. The germline CDR1 and CDR2 sequences are SGHRS and YFSETQ. The CDR3 DNA sequence: TGCGCCAGCATCAGGAGTCCAGGGGATCGGGCTGAAGCTTTCTTT. Its protein product is CASIRSPGDRAEAFF.